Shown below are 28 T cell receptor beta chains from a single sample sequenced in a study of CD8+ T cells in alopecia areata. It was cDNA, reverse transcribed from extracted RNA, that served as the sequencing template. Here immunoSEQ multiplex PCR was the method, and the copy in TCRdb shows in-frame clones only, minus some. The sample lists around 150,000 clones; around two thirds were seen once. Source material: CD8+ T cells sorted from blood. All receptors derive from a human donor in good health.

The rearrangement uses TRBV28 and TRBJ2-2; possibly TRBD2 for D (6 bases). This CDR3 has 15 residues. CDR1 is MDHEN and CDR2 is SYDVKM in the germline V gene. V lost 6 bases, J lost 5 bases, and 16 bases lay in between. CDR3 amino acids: CASSLHRGSTGELFF. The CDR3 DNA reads TGTGCCAGCAGCCTGCATCGGGGGAGTACCGGGGAGCTGTTTTTT.

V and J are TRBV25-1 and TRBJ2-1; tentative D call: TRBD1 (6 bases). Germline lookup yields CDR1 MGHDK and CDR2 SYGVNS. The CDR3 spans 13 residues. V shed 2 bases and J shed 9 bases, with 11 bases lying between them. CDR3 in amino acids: CASSEGDISEQFF. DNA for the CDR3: TGTGCCAGCAGTGAAGGGGACATCTCTGAGCAGTTCTTC.

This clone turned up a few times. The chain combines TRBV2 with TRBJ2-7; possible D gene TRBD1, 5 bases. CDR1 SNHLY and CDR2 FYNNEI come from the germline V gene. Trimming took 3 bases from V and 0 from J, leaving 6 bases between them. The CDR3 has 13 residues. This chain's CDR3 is CASSDRVSYEQYF. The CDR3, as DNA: TGTGCCAGCAGTGACAGGGTCTCCTACGAGCAGTACTTC. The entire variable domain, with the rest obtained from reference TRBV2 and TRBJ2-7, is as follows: EPEVTQTPSHQVTQMGQEVILRCVPISNHLYFYWYRQILGQKVEFLVSFYNNEISEKSEIFDDQFSVERPDGSNFTLKIRSTKLEDSAMYFCASSDRVSYEQYFGPGTRLTVT.

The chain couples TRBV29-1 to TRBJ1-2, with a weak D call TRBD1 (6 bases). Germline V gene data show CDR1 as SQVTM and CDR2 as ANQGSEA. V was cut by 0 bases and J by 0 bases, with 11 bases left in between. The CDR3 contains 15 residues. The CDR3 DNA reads TGCAGCGTTGAAGATCTAGGACAGACTAACTATGGCTACACCTTC. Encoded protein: CSVEDLGQTNYGYTF.

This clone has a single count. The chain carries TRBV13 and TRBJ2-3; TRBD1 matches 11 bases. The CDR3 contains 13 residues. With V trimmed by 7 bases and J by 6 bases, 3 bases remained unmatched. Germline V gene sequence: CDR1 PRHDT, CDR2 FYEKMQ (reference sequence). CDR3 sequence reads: CASTDRGLDTQYF. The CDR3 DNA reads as TGTGCCAGCACGGACAGGGGGCTGGATACGCAGTATTTT. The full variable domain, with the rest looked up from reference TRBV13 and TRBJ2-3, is AAGVIQSPRHLIKEKRETATLKCYPIPRHDTVYWYQQGPGQDPQFLISFYEKMQSDKGSIPDRFSAQQFSDYHSELNMSSLELGDSALYFCASTDRGLDTQYFGPGTRLTVL.

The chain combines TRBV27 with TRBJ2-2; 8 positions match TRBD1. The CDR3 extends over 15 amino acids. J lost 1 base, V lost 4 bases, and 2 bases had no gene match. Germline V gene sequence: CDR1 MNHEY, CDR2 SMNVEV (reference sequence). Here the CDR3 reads CASSSDRGNTGELFF. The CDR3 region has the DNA TGTGCCAGCAGTTCTGACAGGGGGAACACCGGGGAGCTGTTTTTT.

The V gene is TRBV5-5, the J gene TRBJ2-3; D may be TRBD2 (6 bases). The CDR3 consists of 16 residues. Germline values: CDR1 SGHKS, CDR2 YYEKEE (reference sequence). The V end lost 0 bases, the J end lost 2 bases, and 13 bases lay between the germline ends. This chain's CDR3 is CASSLVDGTYTDTQYF. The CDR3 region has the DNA TGTGCCAGCAGCTTGGTAGACGGGACTTACACAGATACGCAGTATTTT.

CDR3 loop: CASSSGSLQTQYF. CDR3 nucleotides: TGTGCCAGCAGCTCCGGGTCTCTGCAGACCCAGTACTTC. The J gene is TRBJ2-5, the V gene TRBV7-6, with D unresolved. The CDR3 is 13 residues long. The V and J ends lost 4 bases and 6 bases respectively, with 12 bases between them. Germline V lookup: CDR1 SGHVS, CDR2 FNYEAQ.

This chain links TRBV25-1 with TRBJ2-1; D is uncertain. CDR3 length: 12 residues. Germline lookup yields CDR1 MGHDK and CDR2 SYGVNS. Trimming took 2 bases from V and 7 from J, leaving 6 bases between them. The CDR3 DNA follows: TGTGCCAGCAGTGAAATAAGGAATGAGCAGTTCTTC. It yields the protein CASSEIRNEQFF.

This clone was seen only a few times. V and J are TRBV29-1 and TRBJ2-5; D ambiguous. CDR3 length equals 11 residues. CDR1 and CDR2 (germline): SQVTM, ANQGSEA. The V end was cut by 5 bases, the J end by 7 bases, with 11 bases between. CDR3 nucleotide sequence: TGCAGCGTTCCAGCTCTGGGGACCCAGTACTTC. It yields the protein CSVPALGTQYF.

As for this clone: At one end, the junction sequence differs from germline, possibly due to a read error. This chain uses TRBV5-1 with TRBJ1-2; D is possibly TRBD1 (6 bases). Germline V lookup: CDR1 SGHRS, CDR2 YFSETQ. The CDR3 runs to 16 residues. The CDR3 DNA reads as TGCACCAGCAGCTTGGAACAGGGCGGAAAAATGTATGGCTACACCTTC. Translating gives CTSSLEQGGKMYGYTF. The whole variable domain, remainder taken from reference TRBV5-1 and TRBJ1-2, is KAGVTQTPRYLIKTRGQQVTLSCSPISGHRSVSWYQQTPGQGLQFLFEYFSETQRNKGNFPGRFSGRQFSNSRSEMNVSTLELGDSALYLCTSSLEQGGKMYGYTFGSGTRLTVV.

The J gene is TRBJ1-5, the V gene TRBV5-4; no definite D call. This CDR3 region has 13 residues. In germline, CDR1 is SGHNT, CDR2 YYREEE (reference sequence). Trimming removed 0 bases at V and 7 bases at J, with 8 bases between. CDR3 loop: CASSLEGAQPQHF. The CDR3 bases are TGTGCCAGCAGCTTGGAGGGAGCGCAGCCCCAGCATTTT.

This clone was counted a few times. DNA for the CDR3: TGTGCCAGCAGTATAAGACCCGGGGAGCTGTTTTTT. Protein: CASSIRPGELFF. The V call is TRBV25-1, the J call TRBJ2-2; no reliable D call. The CDR3 consists of 12 residues. The germline gives CDR1 MGHDK, CDR2 SYGVNS. Trimming pared 5 bases from V and 6 bases from J, leaving 7 bases between. Variable domain in full (rest from reference TRBV25-1 and TRBJ2-2): EADIYQTPRYLVIGTGKKITLECSQTMGHDKMYWYQQDPGMELHLIHYSYGVNSTEKGDLSSESTVSRIRTEHFPLTLESARPSHTSQYLCASSIRPGELFFGEGSRLTVL.

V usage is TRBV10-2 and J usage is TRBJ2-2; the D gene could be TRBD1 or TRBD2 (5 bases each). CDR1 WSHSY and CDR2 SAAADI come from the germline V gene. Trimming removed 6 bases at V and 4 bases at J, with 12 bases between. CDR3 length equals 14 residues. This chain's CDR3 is CASSPGPVTGELFF. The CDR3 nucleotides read TGCGCCAGCAGCCCGGGACCAGTCACCGGGGAGCTGTTTTTT.

The CDR3 protein is CASNRGTPYEQYF. The CDR3 DNA follows: TGTGCCAGCAATCGGGGCACCCCCTACGAGCAGTACTTC. V and J are TRBV5-6 and TRBJ2-7, with D possibly being TRBD1 or TRBD2 (5 bases each). Germline assignment: CDR1 SGHDT and CDR2 YYEEEE. The CDR3 has 13 amino acids. V dropped 6 bases and J dropped 2 bases, with 12 bases sitting between them.

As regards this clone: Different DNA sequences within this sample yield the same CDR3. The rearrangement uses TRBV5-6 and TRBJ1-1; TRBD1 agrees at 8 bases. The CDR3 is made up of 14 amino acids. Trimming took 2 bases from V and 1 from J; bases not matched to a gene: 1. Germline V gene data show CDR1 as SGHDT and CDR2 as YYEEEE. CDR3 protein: CASSFGQGNTEAFF. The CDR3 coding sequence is TGTGCCAGCAGCTTCGGACAGGGGAACACTGAAGCTTTCTTT.

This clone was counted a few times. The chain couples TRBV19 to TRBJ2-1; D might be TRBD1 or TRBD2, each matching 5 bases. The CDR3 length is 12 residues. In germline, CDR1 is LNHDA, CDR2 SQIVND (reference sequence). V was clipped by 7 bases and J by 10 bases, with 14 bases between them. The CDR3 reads CASTWGSGEQFF. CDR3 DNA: TGTGCCAGTACTTGGGGGTCGGGAGAGCAGTTCTTC.

The CDR3 DNA reads TGTGCCAGCGCACGGGGCTTGGGTGGGAACACTGAAGCTTTCTTT. This translates into CASARGLGGNTEAFF. J is TRBJ1-1 and V is TRBV28; possibly TRBD1 for D (5 bases). CDR1 is MDHEN, CDR2 SYDVKM, per germline. The CDR3 spans 15 residues. V lost 8 bases and J lost 1, with 17 bases in between.

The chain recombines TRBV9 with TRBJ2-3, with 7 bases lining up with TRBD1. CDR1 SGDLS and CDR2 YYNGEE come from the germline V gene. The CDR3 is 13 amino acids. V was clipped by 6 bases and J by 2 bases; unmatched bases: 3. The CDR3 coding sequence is TGTGCCAGCAAAGGGGGCAACACAGATACGCAGTATTTT. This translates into CASKGGNTDTQYF.

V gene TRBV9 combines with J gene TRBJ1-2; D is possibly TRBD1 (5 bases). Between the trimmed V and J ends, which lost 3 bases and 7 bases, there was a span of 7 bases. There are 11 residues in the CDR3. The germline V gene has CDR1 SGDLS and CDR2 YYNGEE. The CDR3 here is CASSAGFGYTF. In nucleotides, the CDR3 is TGTGCCAGCAGCGCAGGGTTTGGCTACACCTTC.

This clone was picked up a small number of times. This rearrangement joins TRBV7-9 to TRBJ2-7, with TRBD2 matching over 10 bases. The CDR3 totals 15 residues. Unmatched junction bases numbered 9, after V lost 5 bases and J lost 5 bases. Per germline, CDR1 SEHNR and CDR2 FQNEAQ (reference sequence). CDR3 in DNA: TGTGCCAGCAGCCCCCGGGTAGCGGGAGGTCACGAGCAGTACTTC. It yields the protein CASSPRVAGGHEQYF. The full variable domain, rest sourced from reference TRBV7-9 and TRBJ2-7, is DTGVSQNPRHKITKRGQNVTFRCDPISEHNRLYWYRQTLGQGPEFLTYFQNEAQLEKSRLLSDRFSAERPKGSFSTLEIQRTEQGDSAMYLCASSPRVAGGHEQYFGPGTRLTVT.

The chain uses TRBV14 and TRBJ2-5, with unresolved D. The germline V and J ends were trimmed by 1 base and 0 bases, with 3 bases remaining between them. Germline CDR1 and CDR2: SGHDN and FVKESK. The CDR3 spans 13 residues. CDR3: CASSQGYQETQYF. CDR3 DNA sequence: TGTGCCAGCAGCCAAGGGTACCAAGAGACCCAGTACTTC.

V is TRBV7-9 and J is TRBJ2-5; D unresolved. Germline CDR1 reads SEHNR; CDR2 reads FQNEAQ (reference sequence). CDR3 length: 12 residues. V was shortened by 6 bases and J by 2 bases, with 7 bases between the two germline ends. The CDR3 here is CASSGRQETQYF. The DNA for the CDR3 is TGTGCCAGCAGTGGCAGACAAGAGACCCAGTACTTC.

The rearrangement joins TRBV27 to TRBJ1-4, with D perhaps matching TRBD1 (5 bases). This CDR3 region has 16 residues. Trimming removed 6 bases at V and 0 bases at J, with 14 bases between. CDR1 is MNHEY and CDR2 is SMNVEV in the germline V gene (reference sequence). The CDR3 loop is CASRVYGATTNEKLFF. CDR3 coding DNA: TGTGCCAGCAGGGTCTATGGGGCAACAACTAATGAAAAACTGTTTTTT.

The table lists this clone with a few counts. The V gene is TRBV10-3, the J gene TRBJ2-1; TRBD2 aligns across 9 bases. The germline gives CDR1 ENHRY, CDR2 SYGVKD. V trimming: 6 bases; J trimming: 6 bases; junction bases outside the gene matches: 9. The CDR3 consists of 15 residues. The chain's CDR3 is CAIRGEVAGANEQFF. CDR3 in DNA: TGTGCCATCAGGGGGGAGGTAGCGGGAGCCAATGAGCAGTTCTTC.

The CDR3 DNA reads as TGTGCCAGCAGCGTAGGGTCCGGGACGGGGAATCAGCCCCAGCATTTT. Residues: CASSVGSGTGNQPQHF. The V gene is TRBV9, the J gene TRBJ1-5; D might be TRBD1 (5 bases). Trimming shortened V by 0 bases and J by 4 bases, and 14 bases separated the two germline ends. The CDR3 runs to 16 residues. CDR1 and CDR2 (germline): SGDLS, YYNGEE.

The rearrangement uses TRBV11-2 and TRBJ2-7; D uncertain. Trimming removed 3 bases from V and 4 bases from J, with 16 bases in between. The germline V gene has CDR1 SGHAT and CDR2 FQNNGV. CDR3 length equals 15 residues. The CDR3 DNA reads TGTGCCAGCAGCTTCGGACCCAAGAGTGGGTACGAGCAGTACTTC. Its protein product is CASSFGPKSGYEQYF.

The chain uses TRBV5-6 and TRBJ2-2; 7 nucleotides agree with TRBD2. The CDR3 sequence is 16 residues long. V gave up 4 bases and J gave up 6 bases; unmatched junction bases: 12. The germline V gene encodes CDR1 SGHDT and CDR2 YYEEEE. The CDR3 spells CASSLPELAVPGELFF. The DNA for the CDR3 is TGTGCCAGCAGCCTCCCGGAGCTAGCGGTTCCCGGGGAGCTGTTTTTT.